This T cell receptor (beta chain) was documented in a study of human T cells and chemical hapten exposure. Study summary: The upper back received 0.01% DPC by patch testing, with results read at 6 days.

This CDR3 comprises 12 residues. Germline assignment: CDR1 SEHNR and CDR2 FQNEAQ (reference sequence). V was clipped by 1 base and J by 3 bases, with 4 bases between them. Study-wide results and caveats: After DPC sensitization, TCRs above 1 in 1000 frequency showed no change. The study found expanded TCRs formed significantly more large CDR3 similarity clusters than controls.

Unique molecular identifiers were attached to individual cDNA molecules within the library. TCRdb reanalysed the RACE reads using MiXCR and keeps one entry per CDR3 protein. The repertoire has about 53,000 distinct CDR3 sequences, around 10% of them found once; the top ten carry 8% to 10%. This clonotype was observed many times. The antigen is undetermined. The time point denotes: pre-sensitization, week 0. The treatment: therapeutic diphenylcyclopropenone sensitization with weekly scalp DPC. This TCR came from a man aged 40-55 years with alopecia areata. Some clones in this sample may be carry-over from other donors' samples. This rearrangement joins TRBV7-9 to TRBJ2-7; D remains ambiguous. The material was whole blood, obtained in connection with sensitization to the hapten diphenylcyclopropenone (DPC). The CDR3 sequence is CASSLVGYEQYF. The CDR3 DNA is TGTGCCAGCAGCTTAGTTGGCTACGAGCAGTACTTC.